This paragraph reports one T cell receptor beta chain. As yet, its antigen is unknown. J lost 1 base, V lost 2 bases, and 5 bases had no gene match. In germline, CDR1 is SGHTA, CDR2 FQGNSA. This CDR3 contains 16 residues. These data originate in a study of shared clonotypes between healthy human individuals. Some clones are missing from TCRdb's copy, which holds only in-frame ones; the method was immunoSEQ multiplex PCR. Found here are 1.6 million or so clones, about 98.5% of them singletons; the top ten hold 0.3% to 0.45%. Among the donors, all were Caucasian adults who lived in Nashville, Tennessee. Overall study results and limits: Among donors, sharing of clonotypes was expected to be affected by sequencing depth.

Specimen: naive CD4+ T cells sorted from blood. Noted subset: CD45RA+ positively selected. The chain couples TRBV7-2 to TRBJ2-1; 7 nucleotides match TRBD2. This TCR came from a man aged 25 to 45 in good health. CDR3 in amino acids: CASSLFGRRSYNEQFF. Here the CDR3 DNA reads TGTGCCAGCAGCTTATTCGGGAGGAGATCCTACAATGAGCAGTTCTTC.